This T cell receptor (beta chain) appears in the sequencing data of a study of T cell changes during pregnancy in multiple sclerosis. Clones were read by immunoSEQ multiplex PCR, and TCRdb kept only the in-frame ones, dropping some. The top ten hold over 9% of the sample, which has roughly 17,000 clones, about 83% seen once. Germline values: CDR1 LGHNA, CDR2 YNFKEQ. The V and J ends lost 4 bases and 2 bases respectively, with 15 bases between them. The CDR3 loop spans 16 amino acids. This rearrangement joins TRBV4-2 to TRBJ2-1; TRBD1 might be the D (6 bases). This receptor was obtained from a female donor with multiple sclerosis, enrolled in a pregnancy study. The source was CD8+ T cells from peripheral blood mononuclear cells, collected after pregnancy. The CDR3: CASSPAGGLTYNEQFF. The CDR3 DNA reads as TGTGCCAGCAGCCCTGCTGGGGGCCTCACCTACAATGAGCAGTTCTTC.